This TCR beta chain was sequenced in a study of CD8 T cells in Susac syndrome. The ends lost 4 bases at V and 6 bases at J; junction bases unmatched: 9. The germline CDR1 and CDR2 sequences are MGHRA and YSYEKL. The CDR3 length is 16 residues. Negative isolation was used for CD8+ and CD4+ T cells, and FACS enrichment was applied to TEMRA cells. An amount of RNA that ranged from roughly 0.5 to 1 ug was reverse transcribed with random hexamers. TCRdb re-derived calls from the immunoSEQ multiplex PCR reads in MiXCR, one entry per CDR3 protein. The sample lists a few hundred thousand distinct CDR3 sequences, about 94% occurring once.

Material: CD4+ T cells from PBMCs. The chain carries TRBV4-1 and TRBJ2-2; 9 bases line up with TRBD2. The TCR originated in a human donor with Susac syndrome. CDR3 in DNA: TGCGCCAGCAGCCGAGGACAGGCGGGAGGGGCCGGGGAGCTGTTTTTT. Translation gives CASSRGQAGGAGELFF.